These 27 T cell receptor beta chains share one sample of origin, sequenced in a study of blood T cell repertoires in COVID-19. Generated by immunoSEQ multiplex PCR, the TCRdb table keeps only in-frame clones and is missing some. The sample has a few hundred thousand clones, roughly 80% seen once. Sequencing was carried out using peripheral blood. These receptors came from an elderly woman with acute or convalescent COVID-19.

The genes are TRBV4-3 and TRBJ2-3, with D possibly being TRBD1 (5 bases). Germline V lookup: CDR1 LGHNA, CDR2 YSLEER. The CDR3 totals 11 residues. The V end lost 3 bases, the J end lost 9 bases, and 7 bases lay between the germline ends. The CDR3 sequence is CASSQGRTQYF. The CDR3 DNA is TGCGCCAGCAGCCAGGGGCGAACGCAGTATTTT.

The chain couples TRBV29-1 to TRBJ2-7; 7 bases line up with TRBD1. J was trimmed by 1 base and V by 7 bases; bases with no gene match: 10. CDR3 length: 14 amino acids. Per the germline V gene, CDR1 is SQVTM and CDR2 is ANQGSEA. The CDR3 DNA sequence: TGCAGCGCCTCAGACAGGGAAAGATCCTACGAGCAGTACTTC. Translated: CSASDRERSYEQYF.

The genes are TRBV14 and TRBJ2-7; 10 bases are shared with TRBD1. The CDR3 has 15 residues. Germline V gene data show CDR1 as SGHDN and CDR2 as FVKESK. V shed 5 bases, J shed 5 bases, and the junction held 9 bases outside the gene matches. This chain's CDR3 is CASSDGQGVNDEQYF. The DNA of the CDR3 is TGTGCCAGCAGCGACGGACAGGGGGTAAACGACGAGCAGTACTTC.

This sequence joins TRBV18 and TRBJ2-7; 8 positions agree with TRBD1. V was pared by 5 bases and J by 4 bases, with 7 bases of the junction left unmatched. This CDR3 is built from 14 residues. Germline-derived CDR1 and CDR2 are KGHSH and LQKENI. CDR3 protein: CASSGAGGNYEQYF. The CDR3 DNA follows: TGTGCCAGCTCAGGGGCAGGGGGCAATTACGAGCAGTACTTC.

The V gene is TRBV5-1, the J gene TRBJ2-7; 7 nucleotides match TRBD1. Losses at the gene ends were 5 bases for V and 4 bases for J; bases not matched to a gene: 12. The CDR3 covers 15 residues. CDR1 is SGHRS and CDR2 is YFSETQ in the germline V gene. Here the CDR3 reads CASSRETGVVYEQYF. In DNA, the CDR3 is TGCGCCAGCAGTCGAGAAACAGGGGTGGTTTACGAGCAGTACTTC.

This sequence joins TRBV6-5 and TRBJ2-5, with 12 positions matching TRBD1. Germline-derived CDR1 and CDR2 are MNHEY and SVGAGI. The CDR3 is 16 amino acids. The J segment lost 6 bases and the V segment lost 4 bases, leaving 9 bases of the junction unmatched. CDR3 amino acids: CASSSLRDRGRKTQYF. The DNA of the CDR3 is TGTGCCAGCAGTTCTCTGAGGGACAGGGGGCGAAAGACCCAGTACTTC.

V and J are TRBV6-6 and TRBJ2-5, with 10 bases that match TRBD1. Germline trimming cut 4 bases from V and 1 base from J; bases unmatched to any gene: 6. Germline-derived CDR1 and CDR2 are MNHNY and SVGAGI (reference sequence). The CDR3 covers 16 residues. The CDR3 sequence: CASSSPGQGSQETQYF. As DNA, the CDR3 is TGTGCCAGCAGTTCCCCGGGACAGGGGTCCCAAGAGACCCAGTACTTC.

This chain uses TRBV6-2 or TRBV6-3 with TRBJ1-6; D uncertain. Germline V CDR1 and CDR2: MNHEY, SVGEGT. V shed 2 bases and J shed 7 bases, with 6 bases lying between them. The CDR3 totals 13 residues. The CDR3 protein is CASSYLLNSPLHF. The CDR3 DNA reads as TGTGCCAGCAGTTACCTCTTGAATTCACCCCTCCACTTT.

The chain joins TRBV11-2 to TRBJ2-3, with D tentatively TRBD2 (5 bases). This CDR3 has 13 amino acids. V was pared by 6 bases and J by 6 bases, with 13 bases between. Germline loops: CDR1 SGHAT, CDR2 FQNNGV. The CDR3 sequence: CASRLGGSDTQYF. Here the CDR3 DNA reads TGTGCCAGCAGGCTAGGCGGGTCCGATACGCAGTATTTT.

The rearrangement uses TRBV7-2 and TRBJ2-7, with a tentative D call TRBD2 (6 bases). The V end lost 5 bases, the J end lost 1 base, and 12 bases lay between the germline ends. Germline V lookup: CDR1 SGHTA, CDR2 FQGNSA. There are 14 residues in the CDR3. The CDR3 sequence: CASSQRRGSYEQYF. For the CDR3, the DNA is TGTGCCAGCAGCCAGCGGAGGGGTTCCTACGAGCAGTACTTC. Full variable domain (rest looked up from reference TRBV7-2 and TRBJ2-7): GAGVSQSPSNKVTEKGKDVELRCDPISGHTALYWYRQSLGQGLEFLIYFQGNSAPDKSGLPSDRFSAERTGGSVSTLTIQRTQQEDSAVYLCASSQRRGSYEQYFGPGTRLTVT.

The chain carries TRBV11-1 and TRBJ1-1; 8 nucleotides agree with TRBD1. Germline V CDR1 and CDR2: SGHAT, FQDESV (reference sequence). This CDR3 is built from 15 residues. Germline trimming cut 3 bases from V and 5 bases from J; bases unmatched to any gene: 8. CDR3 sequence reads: CASSFSLTGDTEAFF. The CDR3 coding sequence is TGTGCCAGCAGCTTCTCCCTGACAGGGGATACTGAAGCTTTCTTT. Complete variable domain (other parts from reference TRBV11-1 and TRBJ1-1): EAEVAQSPRYKITEKSQAVAFWCDPISGHATLYWYRQILGQGPELLVQFQDESVVDDSQLPKDRFSAERLKGVDSTLKIQPAELGDSAMYLCASSFSLTGDTEAFFGQGTRLTVV.

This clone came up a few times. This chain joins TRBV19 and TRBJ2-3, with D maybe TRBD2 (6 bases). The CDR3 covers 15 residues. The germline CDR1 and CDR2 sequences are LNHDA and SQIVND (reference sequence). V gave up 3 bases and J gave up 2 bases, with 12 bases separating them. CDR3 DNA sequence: TGTGCCAGTAGTATCGGCGGGGTGGCCACAGATACGCAGTATTTT. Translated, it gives CASSIGGVATDTQYF. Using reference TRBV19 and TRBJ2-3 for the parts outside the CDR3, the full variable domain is DGGITQSPKYLFRKEGQNVTLSCEQNLNHDAMYWYRQDPGQGLRLIYYSQIVNDFQKGDIAEGYSVSREKKESFPLTVTSAQKNPTAFYLCASSIGGVATDTQYFGPGTRLTVL.

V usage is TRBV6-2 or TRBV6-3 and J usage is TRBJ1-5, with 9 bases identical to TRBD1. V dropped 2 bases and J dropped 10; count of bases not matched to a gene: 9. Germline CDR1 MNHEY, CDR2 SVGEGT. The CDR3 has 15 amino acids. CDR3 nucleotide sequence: TGTGCCAGCAGTTACATGCCGGGACAGGGCGTCCCCCAGCATTTT. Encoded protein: CASSYMPGQGVPQHF.

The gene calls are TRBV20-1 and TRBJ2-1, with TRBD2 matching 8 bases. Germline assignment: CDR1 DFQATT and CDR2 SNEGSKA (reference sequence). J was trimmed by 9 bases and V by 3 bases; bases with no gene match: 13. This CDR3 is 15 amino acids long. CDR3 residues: CSASVWLAGSGEQFF. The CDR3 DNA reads TGCAGTGCTAGTGTCTGGCTAGCGGGCTCTGGTGAGCAGTTCTTC.

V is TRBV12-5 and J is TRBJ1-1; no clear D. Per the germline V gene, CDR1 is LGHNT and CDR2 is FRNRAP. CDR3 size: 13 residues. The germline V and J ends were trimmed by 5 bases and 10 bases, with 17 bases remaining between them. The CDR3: CASGPYNRSGAFF. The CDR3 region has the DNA TGTGCTAGTGGTCCTTATAACCGGAGTGGAGCTTTCTTT.

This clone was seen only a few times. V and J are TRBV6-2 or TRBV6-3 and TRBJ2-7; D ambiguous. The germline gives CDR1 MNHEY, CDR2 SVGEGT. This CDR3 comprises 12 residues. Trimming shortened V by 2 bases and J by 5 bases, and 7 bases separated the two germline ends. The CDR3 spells CASSYSVDEQYF. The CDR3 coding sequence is TGTGCCAGCAGTTACAGCGTTGACGAGCAGTACTTC.

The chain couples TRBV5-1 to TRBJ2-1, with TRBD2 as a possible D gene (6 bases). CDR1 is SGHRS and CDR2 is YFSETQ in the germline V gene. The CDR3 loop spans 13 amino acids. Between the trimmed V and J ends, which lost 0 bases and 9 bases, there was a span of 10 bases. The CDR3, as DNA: TGCGCCAGCAGCTTGGCCGGGACTTCTGAGCAGTTCTTC. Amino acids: CASSLAGTSEQFF.

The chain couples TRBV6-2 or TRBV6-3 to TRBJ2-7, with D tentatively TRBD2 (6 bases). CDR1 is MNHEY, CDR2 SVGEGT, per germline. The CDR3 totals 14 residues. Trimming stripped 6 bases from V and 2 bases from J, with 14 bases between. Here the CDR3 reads CASSPPAGTYEQYF. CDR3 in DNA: TGTGCCAGCAGCCCGCCCGCGGGAACCTACGAGCAGTACTTC.

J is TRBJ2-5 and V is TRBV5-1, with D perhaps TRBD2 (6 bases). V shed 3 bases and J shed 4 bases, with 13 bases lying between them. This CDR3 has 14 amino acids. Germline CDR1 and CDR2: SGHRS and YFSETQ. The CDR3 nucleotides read TGCGCCAGCAGCTGGGAGGCGAGTGCAGAGACCCAGTACTTC. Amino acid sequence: CASSWEASAETQYF.

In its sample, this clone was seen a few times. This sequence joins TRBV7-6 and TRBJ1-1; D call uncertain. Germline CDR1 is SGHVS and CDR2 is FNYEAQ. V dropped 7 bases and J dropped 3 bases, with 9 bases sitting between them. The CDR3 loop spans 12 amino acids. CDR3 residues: CASTPCDTEAFF. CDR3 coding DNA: TGTGCCAGCACGCCATGCGACACTGAAGCTTTCTTT. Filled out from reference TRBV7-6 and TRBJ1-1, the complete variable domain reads GAGVSQSPRYKVTKRGQDVALRCDPISGHVSLYWYRQALGQGPEFLTYFNYEAQQDKSGLPNDRFSAERPEGSISTLTIQRTEQRDSAMYRCASTPCDTEAFFGQGTRLTVV.

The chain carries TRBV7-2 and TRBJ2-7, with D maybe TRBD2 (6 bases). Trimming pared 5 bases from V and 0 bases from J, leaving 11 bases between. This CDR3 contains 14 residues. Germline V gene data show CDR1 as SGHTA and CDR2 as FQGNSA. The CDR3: CASSPGLISYEQYF. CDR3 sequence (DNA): TGTGCCAGCAGCCCGGGACTTATCTCCTACGAGCAGTACTTC. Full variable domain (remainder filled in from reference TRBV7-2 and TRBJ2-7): GAGVSQSPSNKVTEKGKDVELRCDPISGHTALYWYRQSLGQGLEFLIYFQGNSAPDKSGLPSDRFSAERTGGSVSTLTIQRTQQEDSAVYLCASSPGLISYEQYFGPGTRLTVT.

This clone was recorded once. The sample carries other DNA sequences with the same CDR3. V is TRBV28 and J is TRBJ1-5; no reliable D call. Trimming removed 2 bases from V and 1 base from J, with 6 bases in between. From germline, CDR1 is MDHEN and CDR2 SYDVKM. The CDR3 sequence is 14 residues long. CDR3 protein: CASSLGGSNQPQHF. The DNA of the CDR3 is TGTGCCAGCAGTTTAGGAGGGAGCAATCAGCCCCAGCATTTT.

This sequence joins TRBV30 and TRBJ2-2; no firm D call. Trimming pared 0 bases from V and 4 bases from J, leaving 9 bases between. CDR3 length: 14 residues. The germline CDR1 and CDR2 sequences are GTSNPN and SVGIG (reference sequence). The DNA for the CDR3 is TGTGCCTGGAGTGTATTGGTGAGCACCGGGGAGCTGTTTTTT. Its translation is CAWSVLVSTGELFF.

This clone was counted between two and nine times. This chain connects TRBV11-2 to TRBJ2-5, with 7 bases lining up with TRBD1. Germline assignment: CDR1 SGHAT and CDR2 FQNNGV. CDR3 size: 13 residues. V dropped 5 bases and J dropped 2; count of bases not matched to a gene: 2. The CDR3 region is CASSPRGQETQYF. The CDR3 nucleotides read TGTGCCAGCAGCCCCAGGGGGCAAGAGACCCAGTACTTC.

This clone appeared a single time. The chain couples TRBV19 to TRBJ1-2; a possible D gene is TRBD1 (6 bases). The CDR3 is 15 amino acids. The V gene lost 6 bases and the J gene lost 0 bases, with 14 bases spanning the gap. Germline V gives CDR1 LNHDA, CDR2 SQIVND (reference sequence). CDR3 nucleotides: TGTGCCAGTAGCATAACAGGGTTAGCTAACTATGGCTACACCTTC. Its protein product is CASSITGLANYGYTF.

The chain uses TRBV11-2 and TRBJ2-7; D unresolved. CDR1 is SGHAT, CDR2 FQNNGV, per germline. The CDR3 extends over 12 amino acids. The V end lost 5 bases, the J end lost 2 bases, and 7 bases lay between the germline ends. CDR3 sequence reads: CASSPTAYEQYF. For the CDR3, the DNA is TGTGCCAGCAGCCCAACGGCCTACGAGCAGTACTTC.

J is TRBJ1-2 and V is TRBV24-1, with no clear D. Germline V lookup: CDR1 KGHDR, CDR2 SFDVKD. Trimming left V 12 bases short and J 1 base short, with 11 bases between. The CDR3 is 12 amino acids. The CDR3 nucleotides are TGTGCCGTCCGCGGAGATAACTATGGCTACACCTTC. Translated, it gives CAVRGDNYGYTF.